The sequence of this TCR beta chain was determined in a study of T cells in Graves' hyperthyroidism and ophthalmopathy. Germline V gene sequence: CDR1 KGHDR, CDR2 SFDVKD. Losses at the gene ends were 2 bases for V and 3 bases for J; bases not matched to a gene: 4. The CDR3 contains 16 residues. The sample holds many counts of this clonotype. Amplification of TCR beta CDR3 regions was performed using RNA transcripts as template. RT-PCR in the first round (using the HTBI primer set) targeted the TCR CDR3. TCRdb reanalysed the multiplex PCR reads using MiXCR and keeps one entry per CDR3 protein. Counted here are roughly 700,000 distinct CDR3 sequences, about 15% occurring once; the ten biggest clones make up about 10%.

The material sequenced was blood. This rearrangement joins TRBV24-1 to TRBJ2-1, with TRBD2 matching over 9 bases. This TCR came from a woman in her late teens or twenties with Graves' hyperthyroidism. The CDR3 protein is CATSDSSGRSYNEQFF. Written as DNA, the CDR3 is TGTGCCACCAGTGATTCGAGCGGGAGGAGCTACAATGAGCAGTTCTTC.